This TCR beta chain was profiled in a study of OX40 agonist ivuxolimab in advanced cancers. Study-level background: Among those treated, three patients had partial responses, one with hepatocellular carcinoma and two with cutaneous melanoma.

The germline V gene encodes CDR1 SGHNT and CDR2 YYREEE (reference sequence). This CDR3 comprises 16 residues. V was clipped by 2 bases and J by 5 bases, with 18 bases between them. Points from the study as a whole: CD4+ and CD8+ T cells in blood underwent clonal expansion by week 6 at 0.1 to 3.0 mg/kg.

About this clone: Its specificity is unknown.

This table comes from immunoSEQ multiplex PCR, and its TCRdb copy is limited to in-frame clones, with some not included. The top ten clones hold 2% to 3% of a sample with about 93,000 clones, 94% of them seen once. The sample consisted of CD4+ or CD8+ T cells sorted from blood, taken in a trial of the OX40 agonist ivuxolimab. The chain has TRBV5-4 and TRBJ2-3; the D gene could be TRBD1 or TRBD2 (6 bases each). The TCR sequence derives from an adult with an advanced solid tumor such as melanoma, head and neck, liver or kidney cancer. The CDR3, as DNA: TGTGCCAGCAGCTTTTGGGGGGCCGGACCCAGAGATACGCAGTATTTT. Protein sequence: CASSFWGAGPRDTQYF.